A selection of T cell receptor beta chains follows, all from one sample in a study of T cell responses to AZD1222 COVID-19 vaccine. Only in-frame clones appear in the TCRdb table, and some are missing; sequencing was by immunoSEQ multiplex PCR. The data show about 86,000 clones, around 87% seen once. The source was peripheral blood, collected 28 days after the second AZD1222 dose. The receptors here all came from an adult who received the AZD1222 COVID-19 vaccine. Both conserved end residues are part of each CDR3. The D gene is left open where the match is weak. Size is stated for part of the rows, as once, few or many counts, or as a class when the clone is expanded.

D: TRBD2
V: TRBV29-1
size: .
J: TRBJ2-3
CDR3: CSLAGTDTQYF
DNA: TGCAGCCTAGCGGGAACAGATACGCAGTATTTT

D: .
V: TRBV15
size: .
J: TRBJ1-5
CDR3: CATSRGGGDHQPQHF
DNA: TGTGCCACCAGCAGAGGAGGGGGGGACCATCAGCCCCAGCATTTT

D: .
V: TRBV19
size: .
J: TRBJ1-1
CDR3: CASSMGRNTEAFF
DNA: TGTGCCAGTAGTATGGGGAGGAACACTGAAGCTTTCTTT

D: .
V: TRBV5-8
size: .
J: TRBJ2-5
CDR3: CASSLQGVETQYF
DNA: TGTGCCAGCAGCTTGCAGGGAGTAGAGACCCAGTACTTC

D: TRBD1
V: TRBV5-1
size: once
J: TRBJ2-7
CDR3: CASSLGSGTGVTYEQYF
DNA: TGCGCCAGCAGCCTGGGCTCCGGGACAGGGGTAACCTACGAGCAGTACTTC

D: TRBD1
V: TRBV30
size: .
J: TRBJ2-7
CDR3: CAWTGQGFRYEQYF
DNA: TGTGCCTGGACAGGACAGGGATTTCGCTACGAGCAGTACTTC

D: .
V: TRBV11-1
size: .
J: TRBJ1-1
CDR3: CASSPLHGLNTEAFF
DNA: TGTGCCAGCAGCCCACTACATGGCCTGAACACTGAAGCTTTCTTT

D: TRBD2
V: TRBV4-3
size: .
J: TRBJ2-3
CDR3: CASSQLPGLAGTADTQYF
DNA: TGCGCCAGCAGCCAATTACCGGGACTAGCGGGGACGGCAGATACGCAGTATTTT

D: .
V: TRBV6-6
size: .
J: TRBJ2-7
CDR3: CASTPTWDRDYEQYF
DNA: TGTGCCAGCACTCCTACCTGGGACCGAGACTACGAGCAGTACTTC

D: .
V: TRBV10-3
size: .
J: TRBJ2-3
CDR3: CAIPIADTQYF
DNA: TGTGCCATCCCGATAGCAGATACGCAGTATTTT

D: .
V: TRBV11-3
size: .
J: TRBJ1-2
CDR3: CASSLEVVGRNYGYTF
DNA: TGTGCCAGCAGCTTAGAGGTGGTCGGGCGTAACTATGGCTACACCTTC

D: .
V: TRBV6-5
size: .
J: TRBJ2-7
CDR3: CASSSGRGGYYEQYF
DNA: TGTGCCAGCAGTTCCGGTCGGGGCGGATACTACGAGCAGTACTTC

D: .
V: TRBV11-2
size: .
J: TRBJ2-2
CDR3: CASSLGRGGSIVGELFF
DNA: TGTGCCAGCAGCTTAGGAAGGGGGGGCTCCATCGTCGGGGAGCTGTTTTTT

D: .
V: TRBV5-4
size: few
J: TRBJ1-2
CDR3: CASSLTTENYGYTF
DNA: TGTGCCAGCAGCCTGACGACGGAAAACTATGGCTACACCTTC

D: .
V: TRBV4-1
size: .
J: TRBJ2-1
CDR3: CASSHQASSYNEQFF
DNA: TGCGCCAGCAGCCATCAGGCCAGCTCCTACAATGAGCAGTTCTTC

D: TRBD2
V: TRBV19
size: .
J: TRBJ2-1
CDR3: CASSSQLAGESYNEQFF
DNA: TGTGCCAGTAGTAGCCAACTAGCGGGAGAATCCTACAATGAGCAGTTCTTC

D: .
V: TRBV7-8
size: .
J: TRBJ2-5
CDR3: CASSLASSPETQYF
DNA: TGTGCCAGCAGCTTAGCGTCCAGTCCTGAGACCCAGTACTTC

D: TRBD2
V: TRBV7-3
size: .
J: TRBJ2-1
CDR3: CASSPRGGGNEQFF
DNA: TGTGCCAGCAGCCCCCGGGGCGGGGGGAATGAGCAGTTCTTC

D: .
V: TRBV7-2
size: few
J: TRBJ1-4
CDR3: CASSSLGYGGVFF
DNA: TGTGCCAGCAGCTCCCTAGGTTACGGGGGGGTGTTTTTT

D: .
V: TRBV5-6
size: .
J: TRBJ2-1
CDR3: CASRGTENSYNEQFF
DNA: TGTGCCAGCCGGGGGACAGAGAACTCCTACAATGAGCAGTTCTTC

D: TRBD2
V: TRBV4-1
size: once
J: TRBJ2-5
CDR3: CASSGKGGTSWKETQYF
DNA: TGCGCCAGCAGCGGAAAAGGCGGGACTAGCTGGAAAGAGACCCAGTACTTC

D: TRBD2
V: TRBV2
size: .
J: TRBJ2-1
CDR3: CASSWTSGLNEQFF
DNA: TGTGCCAGCAGTTGGACTAGCGGGTTAAATGAGCAGTTCTTC

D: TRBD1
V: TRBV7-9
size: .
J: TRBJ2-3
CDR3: CASSETGGGNTDTQYF
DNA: TGTGCCAGCAGCGAAACAGGGGGCGGAAACACAGATACGCAGTATTTT

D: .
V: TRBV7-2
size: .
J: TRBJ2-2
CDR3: CASSSQEAGELFF
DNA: TGTGCCAGCAGCTCGCAAGAGGCCGGGGAGCTGTTTTTT

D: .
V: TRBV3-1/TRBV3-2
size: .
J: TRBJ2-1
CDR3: CASSQDRAPNEQFF
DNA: TGTGCCAGCAGCCAAGATCGGGCGCCCAATGAGCAGTTCTTC

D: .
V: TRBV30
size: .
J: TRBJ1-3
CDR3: CAWTRAGFGTGNTIYF
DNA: TGTGCCTGGACCCGGGCCGGGTTCGGGACTGGAAACACCATATATTTT

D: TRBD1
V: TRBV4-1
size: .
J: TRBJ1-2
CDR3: CASSQVGGQLYGYTF
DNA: TGCGCCAGCAGCCAAGTTGGGGGACAGTTATATGGCTACACCTTC

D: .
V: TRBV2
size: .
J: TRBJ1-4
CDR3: CASSLEEKLFF
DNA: TGTGCCAGCAGCCTCGAAGAAAAACTGTTTTTT

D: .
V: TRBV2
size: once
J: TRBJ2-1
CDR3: CASTDPLVEQFF
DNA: TGTGCCAGCACGGACCCGTTGGTAGAGCAGTTCTTC

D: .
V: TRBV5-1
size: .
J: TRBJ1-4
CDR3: CASSKNRDGNEKLFF
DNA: TGCGCCAGCAGCAAAAACAGGGACGGTAATGAAAAACTGTTTTTT

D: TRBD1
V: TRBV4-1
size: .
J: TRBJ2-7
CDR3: CASSQDRTGVAQQYF
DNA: TGCGCCAGCAGCCAAGATAGGACAGGGGTAGCGCAGCAGTACTTC

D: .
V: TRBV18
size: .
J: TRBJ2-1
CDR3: CASSPGTAQALQFF
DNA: TGTGCCAGCTCACCAGGGACCGCGCAGGCCCTGCAGTTCTTC

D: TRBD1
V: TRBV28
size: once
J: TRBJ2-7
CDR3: CASSFRTGVVYEQYF
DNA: TGTGCCAGCAGTTTTCGGACAGGGGTAGTATACGAGCAGTACTTC

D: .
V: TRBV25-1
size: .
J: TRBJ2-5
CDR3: CASSEYRAGRQETQYF
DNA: TGTGCCAGCAGTGAATATCGGGCAGGGCGACAAGAGACCCAGTACTTC

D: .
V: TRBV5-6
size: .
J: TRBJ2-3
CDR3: CASSWWGGDTQYF
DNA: TGTGCCAGCAGCTGGTGGGGCGGTGATACGCAGTATTTT

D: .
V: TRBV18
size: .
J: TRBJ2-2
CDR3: CASSPKGENTGELFF
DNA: TGTGCCAGCTCACCAAAGGGGGAGAACACCGGGGAGCTGTTTTTT

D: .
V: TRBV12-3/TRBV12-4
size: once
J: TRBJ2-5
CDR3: CASSFRETQYF
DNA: TGTGCCAGCAGTTTTAGGGAGACCCAGTACTTC

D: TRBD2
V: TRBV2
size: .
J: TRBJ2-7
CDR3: CASRTRLAGSYEQYF
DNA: TGTGCCAGCAGAACAAGACTAGCGGGGTCCTACGAGCAGTACTTC

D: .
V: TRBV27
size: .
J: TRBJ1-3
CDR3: CASSLGVPLGGNTIYF
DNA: TGTGCCAGCAGTTTAGGTGTTCCCTTAGGTGGAAACACCATATATTTT

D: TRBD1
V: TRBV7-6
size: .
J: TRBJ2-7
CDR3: CASSFGDRGPYEQYF
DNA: TGTGCCAGCAGCTTCGGGGACAGGGGGCCCTACGAGCAGTACTTC

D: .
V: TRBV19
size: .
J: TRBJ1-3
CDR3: CASSTYGISGNTIYF
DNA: TGTGCCAGTAGTACCTACGGTATCTCTGGAAACACCATATATTTT

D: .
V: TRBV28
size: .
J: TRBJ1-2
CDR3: CASSSSPLYGYTF
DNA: TGTGCCAGCAGTTCATCTCCCCTCTATGGCTACACCTTC